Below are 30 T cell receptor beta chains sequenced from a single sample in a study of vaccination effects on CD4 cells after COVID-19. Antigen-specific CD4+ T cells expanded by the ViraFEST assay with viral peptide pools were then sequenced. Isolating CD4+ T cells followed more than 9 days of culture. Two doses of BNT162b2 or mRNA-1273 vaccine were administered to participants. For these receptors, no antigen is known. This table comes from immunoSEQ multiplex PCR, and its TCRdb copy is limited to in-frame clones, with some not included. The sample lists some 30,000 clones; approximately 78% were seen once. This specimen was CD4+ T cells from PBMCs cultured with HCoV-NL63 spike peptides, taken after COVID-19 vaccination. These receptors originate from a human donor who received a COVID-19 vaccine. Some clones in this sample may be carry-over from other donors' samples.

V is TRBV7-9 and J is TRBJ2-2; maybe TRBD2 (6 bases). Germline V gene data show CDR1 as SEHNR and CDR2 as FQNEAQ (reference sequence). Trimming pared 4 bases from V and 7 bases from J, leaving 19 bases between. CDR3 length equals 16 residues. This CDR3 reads CASSSPSAQRGGELFF. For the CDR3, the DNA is TGTGCCAGCAGCTCACCTAGCGCCCAGCGAGGCGGGGAGCTGTTTTTT.

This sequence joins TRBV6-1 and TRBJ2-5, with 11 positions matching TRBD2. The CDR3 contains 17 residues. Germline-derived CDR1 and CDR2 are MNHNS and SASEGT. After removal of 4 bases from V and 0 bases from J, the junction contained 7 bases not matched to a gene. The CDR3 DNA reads TGTGCCAGCAGTGCCCAACTAGCGGGGGCGTACCAAGAGACCCAGTACTTC. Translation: CASSAQLAGAYQETQYF.

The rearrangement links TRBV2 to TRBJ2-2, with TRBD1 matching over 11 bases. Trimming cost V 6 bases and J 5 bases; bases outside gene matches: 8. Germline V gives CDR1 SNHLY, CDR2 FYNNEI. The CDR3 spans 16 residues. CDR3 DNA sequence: TGTGCCAGCAGCGTCGGGACAGGGGGATCGACCGGGGAGCTGTTTTTT. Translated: CASSVGTGGSTGELFF.

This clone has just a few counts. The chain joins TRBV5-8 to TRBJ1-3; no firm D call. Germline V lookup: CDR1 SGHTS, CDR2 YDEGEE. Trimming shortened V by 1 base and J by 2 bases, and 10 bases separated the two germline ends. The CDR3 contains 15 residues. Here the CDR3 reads CASSLRRNTGNTIYF. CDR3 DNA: TGTGCCAGCAGCTTGCGACGGAACACTGGAAACACCATATATTTT.

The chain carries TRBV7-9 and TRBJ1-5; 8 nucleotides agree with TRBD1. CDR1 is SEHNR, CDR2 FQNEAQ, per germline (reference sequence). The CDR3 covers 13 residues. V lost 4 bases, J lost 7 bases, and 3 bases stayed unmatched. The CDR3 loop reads CASSSGQGQPQHF. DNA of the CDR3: TGTGCCAGCAGCTCCGGACAGGGACAGCCCCAGCATTTT.

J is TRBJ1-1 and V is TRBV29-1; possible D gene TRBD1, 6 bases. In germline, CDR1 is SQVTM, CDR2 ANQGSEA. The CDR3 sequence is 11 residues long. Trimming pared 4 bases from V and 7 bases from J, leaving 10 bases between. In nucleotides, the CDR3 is TGCAGCGTTGCCGGACAGCTTGAAGCTTTCTTT. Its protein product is CSVAGQLEAFF. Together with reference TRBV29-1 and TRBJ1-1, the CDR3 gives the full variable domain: SAVISQKPSRDICQRGTSLTIQCQVDSQVTMMFWYRQQPGQSLTLIATANQGSEATYESGFVIDKFPISRPNLTFSTLTVSNMSPEDSSIYLCSVAGQLEAFFGQGTRLTVV.

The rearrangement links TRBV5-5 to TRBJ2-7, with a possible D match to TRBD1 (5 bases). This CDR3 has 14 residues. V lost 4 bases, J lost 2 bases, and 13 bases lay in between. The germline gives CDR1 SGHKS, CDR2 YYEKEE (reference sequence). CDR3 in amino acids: CASSPLGDTYEQYV. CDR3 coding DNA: TGTGCCAGCAGCCCCCTAGGGGATACCTACGAGCAGTACGTC.

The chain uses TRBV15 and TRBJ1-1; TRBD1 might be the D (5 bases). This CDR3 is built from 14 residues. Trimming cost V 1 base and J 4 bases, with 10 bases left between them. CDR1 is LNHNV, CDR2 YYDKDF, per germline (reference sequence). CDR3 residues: CATSRVRVATEAFF. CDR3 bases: TGTGCCACCAGCAGAGTCAGGGTGGCCACTGAAGCTTTCTTT. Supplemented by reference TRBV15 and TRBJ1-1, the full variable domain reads DAMVIQNPRYQVTQFGKPVTLSCSQTLNHNVMYWYQQKSSQAPKLLFHYYDKDFNNEADTPDNFQSRRPNTSFCFLDIRSPGLGDTAMYLCATSRVRVATEAFFGQGTRLTVV.

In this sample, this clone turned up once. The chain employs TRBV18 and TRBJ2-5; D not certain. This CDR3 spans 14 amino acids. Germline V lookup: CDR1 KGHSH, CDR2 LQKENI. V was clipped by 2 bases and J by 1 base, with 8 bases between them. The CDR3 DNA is TGTGCCAGCTCACCAGGCAACAGCCAAGAGACCCAGTACTTC. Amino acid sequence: CASSPGNSQETQYF.

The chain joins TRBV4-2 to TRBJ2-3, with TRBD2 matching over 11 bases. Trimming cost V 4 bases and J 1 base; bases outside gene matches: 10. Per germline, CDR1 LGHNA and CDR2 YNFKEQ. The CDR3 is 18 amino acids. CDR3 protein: CASSPYLGTSGRTDTQYF. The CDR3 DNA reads TGTGCCAGCAGCCCCTATTTAGGGACTAGCGGCCGCACAGATACGCAGTATTTT.

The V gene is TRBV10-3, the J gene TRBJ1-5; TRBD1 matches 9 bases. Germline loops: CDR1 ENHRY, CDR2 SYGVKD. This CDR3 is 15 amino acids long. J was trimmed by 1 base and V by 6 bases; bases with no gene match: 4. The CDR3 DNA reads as TGTGCCATCAGCCAACAGGGGGCGAGCAATCAGCCCCAGCATTTT. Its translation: CAISQQGASNQPQHF.

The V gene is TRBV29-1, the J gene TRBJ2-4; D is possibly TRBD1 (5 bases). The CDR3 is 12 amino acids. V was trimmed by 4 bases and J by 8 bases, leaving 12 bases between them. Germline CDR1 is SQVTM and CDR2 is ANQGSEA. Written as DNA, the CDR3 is TGCAGCGTTGGACCCAGGGCGGACATTCAGTACTTC. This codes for CSVGPRADIQYF.

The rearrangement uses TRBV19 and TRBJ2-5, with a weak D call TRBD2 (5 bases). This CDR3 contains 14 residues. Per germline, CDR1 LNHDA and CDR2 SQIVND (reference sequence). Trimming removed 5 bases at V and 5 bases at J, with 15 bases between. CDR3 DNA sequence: TGTGCCAGTAGTCTGCGGGCGACGGGGGAGACCCAGTACTTC. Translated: CASSLRATGETQYF. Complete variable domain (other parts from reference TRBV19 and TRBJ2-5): DGGITQSPKYLFRKEGQNVTLSCEQNLNHDAMYWYRQDPGQGLRLIYYSQIVNDFQKGDIAEGYSVSREKKESFPLTVTSAQKNPTAFYLCASSLRATGETQYFGPGTRLLVL.

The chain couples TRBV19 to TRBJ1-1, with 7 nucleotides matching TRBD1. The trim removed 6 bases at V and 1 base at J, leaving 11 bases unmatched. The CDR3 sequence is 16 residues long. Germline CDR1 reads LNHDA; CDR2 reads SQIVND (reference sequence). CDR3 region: CASRNPYRTGNTEAFF. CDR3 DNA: TGTGCCAGTAGGAACCCTTACAGGACAGGGAACACTGAAGCTTTCTTT.

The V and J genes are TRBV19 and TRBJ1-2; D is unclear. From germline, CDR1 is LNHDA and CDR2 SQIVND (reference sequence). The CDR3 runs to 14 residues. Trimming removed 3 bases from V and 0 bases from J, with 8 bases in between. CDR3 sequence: CASSISRTNYGYTF. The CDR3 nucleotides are TGTGCCAGTAGTATCAGCAGAACTAACTATGGCTACACCTTC.

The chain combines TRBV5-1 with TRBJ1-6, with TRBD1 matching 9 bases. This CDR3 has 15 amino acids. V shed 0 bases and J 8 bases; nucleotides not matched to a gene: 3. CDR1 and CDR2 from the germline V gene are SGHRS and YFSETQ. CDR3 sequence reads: CASSLDDRGDSPLHF. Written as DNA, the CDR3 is TGCGCCAGCAGCTTGGATGACAGGGGGGATTCACCCCTCCACTTT.

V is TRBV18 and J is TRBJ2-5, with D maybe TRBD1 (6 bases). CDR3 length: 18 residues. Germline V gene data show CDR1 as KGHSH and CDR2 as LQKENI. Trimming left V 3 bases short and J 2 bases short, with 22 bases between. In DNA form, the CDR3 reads TGTGCCAGCTCACCCCTAACCCGGGGCACAGGGAGTCAAGAGACCCAGTACTTC. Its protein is CASSPLTRGTGSQETQYF.

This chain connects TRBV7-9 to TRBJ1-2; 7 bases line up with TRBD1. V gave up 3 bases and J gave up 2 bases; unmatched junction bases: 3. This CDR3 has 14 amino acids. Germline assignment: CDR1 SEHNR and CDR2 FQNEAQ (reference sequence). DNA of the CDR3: TGTGCCAGCAGCTTCGAGGGGGCAAACTATGGCTACACCTTC. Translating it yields CASSFEGANYGYTF.

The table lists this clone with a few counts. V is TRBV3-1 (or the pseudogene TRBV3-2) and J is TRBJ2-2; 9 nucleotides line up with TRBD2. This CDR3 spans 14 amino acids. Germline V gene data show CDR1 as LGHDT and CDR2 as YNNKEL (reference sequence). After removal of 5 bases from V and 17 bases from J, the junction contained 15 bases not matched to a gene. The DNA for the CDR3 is TGTGCCAGCAGCGAGGGGGTCCTGAGGGGACTAGCCTTTTTT. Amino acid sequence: CASSEGVLRGLAFF.

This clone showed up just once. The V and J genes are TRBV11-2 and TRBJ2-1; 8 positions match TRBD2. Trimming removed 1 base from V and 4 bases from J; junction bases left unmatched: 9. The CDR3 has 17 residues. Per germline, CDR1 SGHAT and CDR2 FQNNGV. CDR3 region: CASSLGPGGGRYNEQFF. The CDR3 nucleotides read TGTGCCAGCAGCTTAGGGCCAGGCGGGGGGCGATACAATGAGCAGTTCTTC.

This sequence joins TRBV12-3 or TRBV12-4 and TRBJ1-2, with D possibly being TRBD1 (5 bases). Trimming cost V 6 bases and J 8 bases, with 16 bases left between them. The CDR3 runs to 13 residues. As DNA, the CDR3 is TGTGCCAGCAGACAACTCTTGGGGCACGGCTACACCTTC. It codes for CASRQLLGHGYTF.

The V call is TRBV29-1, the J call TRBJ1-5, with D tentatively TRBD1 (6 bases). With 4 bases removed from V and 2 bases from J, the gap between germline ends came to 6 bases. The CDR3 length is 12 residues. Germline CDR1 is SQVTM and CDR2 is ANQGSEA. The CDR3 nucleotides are TGCAGCGTTGGGGGGCGCAATCAGCCCCAGCATTTT. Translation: CSVGGRNQPQHF.

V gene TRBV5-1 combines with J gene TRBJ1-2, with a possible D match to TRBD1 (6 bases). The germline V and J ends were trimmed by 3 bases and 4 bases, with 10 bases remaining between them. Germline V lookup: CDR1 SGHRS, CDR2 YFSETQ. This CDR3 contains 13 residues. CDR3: CASSSTGPYGYTF. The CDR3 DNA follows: TGCGCCAGCAGCTCGACAGGCCCCTATGGCTACACCTTC.

The CDR3 DNA reads TGTGCCAGTAGTCGGGGGGTGGCCCAGCATTTT. Translation gives CASSRGVAQHF. The rearrangement joins TRBV19 to TRBJ1-5; weak D call: TRBD1 (5 bases). The CDR3 length is 11 residues. Germline V lookup: CDR1 LNHDA, CDR2 SQIVND (reference sequence). Trimming shortened V by 5 bases and J by 11 bases, and 10 bases separated the two germline ends.

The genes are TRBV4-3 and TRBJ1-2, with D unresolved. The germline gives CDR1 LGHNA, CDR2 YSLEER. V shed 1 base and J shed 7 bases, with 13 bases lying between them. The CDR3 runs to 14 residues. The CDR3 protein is CASSQVFEAGGYTF. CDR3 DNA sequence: TGCGCCAGCAGCCAAGTATTTGAGGCCGGTGGCTACACCTTC.

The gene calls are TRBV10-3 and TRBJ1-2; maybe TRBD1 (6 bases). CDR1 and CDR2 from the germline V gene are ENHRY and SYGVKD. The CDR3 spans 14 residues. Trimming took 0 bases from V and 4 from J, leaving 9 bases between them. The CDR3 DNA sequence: TGTGCCATCAGTGAGTCTGACAGGATCTATGGCTACACCTTC. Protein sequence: CAISESDRIYGYTF.

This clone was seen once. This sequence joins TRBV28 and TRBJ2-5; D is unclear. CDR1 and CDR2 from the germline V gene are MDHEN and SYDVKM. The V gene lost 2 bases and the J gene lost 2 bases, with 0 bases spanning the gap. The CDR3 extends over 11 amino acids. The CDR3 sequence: CASSLQETQYF. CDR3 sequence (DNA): TGTGCCAGCAGTTTACAAGAGACCCAGTACTTC.

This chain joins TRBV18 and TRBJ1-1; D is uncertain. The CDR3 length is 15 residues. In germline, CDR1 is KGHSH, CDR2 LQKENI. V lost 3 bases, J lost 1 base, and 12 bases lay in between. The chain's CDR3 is CASSPKREGNTEAFF. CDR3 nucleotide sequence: TGTGCCAGCTCACCGAAAAGAGAAGGGAACACTGAAGCTTTCTTT.

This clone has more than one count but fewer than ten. The CDR3, as DNA: TGTGCCAGCACGCGGGGAATGGAGAATCAGCCCCAGCATTTT. It translates to CASTRGMENQPQHF. The chain uses TRBV2 and TRBJ1-5; D remains ambiguous. This CDR3 comprises 14 residues. V lost 7 bases, J lost 4 bases, and 14 bases lay in between. Germline V lookup: CDR1 SNHLY, CDR2 FYNNEI.

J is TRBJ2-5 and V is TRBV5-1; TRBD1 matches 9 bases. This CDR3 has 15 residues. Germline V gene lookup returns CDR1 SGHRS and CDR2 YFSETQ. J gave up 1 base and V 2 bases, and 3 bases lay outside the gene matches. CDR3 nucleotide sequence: TGCGCCAGCAGCTTCATGACAGGGGGCCAAGAGACCCAGTACTTC. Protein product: CASSFMTGGQETQYF.